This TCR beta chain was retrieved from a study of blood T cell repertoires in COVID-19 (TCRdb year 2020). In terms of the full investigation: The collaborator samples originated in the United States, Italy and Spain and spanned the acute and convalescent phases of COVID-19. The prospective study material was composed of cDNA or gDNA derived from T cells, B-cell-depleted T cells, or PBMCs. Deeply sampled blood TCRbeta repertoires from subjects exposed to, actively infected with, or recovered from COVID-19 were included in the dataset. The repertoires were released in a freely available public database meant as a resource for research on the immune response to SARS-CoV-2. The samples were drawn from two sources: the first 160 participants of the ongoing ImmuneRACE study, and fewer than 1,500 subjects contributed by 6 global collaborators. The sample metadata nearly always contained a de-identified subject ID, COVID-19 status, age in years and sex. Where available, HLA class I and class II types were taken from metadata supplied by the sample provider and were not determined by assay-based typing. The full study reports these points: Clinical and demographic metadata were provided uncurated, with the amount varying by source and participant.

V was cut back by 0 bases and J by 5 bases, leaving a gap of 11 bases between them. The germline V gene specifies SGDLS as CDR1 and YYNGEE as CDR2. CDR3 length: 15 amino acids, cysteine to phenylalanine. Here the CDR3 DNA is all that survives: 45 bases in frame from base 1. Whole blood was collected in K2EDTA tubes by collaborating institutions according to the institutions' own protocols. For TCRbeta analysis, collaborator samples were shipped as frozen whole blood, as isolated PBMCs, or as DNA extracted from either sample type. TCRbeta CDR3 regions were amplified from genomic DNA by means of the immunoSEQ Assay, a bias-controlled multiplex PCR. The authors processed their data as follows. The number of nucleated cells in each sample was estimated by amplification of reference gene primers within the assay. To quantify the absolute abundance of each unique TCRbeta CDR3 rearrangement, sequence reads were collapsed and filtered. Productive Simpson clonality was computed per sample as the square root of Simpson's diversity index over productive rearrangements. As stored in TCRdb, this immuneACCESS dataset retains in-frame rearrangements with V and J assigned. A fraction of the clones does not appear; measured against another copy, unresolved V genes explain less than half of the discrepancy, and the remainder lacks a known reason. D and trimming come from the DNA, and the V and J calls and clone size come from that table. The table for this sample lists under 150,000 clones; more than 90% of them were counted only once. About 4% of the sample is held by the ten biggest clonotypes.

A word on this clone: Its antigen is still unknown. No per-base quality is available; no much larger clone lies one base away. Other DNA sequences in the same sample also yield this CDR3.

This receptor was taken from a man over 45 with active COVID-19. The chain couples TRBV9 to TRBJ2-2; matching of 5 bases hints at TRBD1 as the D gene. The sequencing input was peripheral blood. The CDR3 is CASSVAQGSTGELFF. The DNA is TGTGCCAGCAGCGTAGCCCAGGGCTCGACCGGGGAGCTGTTTTTT.